Each of the 22 T cell receptor beta chains below was sequenced from the same sample in a study of blood T cells in healthy people across ages (dated by TCRdb to the mid-2010s). The library was generated by 5' RACE. TCRdb lists the instrument as Illumina HiSeq 2500. A second PCR of roughly 7 to 12 cycles was run with a J-beta primer mix and a sample-barcoded 5' primer. Using fastp at Q25 and MiXCR, TCRdb reprocessed the public reads and kept productive beta chains. Rows are unified per CDR3 protein, each entry keeping the most common DNA and genes. This sample holds 550,000 to 600,000 distinct CDR3 sequences; 25% to 30% were observed only once. The top ten hold approximately 17% of the sample. Sequencing used blood. Receptors originate from an older woman in good health.

The chain combines TRBV30 with TRBJ2-5; no definite D call. The V gene lost 2 bases and the J gene lost 2 bases, with 6 bases spanning the gap. The CDR3 totals 12 residues. Germline values: CDR1 GTSNPN, CDR2 SVGIG (reference sequence). CDR3 amino acids: CAWSPQQETQYF. CDR3 bases: TGTGCCTGGAGTCCTCAGCAAGAGACCCAGTACTTC.

This clonotype has just a few counts. One end of the junction varies from germline; a read error may be responsible. The chain couples TRBV20-1 to TRBJ2-5; TRBD2 aligns across 7 bases. This CDR3 has 16 amino acids. Germline loops: CDR1 DFQATT, CDR2 SNEGSKA (reference sequence). The CDR3 nucleotides are TGTAGTGCTAGAGATCCCCCCGGGACTACTCAAGAGACCCAGTACTTC. Protein product: CSARDPPGTTQETQYF.

Of note for this clonotype: At one boundary the junction diverges from the germline segment, which might be a read error. The rearrangement uses TRBV6-5 and TRBJ2-5; D unclear. From germline, CDR1 is MNHEY and CDR2 SVGAGI. The CDR3 has 11 residues. The CDR3 sequence: CASSRGNQEFF. DNA for the CDR3: TGTGCCAGCAGCCGAGGTAATCAGGAGTTCTTC.

The chain uses TRBV9 and TRBJ2-5; 9 nucleotides match TRBD2. The end of the DNA is better explained by TRBJ2-7, so the J call may be wrong. The length of the CDR3 is 16 residues. CDR1 and CDR2 (germline): SGDLS, YYNGEE. The CDR3 loop is CASSARTSVRVNEQYF. In nucleotides, the CDR3 is TGTGCCAGCAGCGCCCGGACTAGCGTAAGGGTAAACGAGCAGTACTTC.

As to this clonotype: Just one base apart from a much larger clone, this may be a read error. The chain couples TRBV7-2 to TRBJ2-7; 8 positions agree with TRBD1. Looked up from germline, CDR1 is SGHTA and CDR2 is FQGNSA. CDR3 length equals 16 residues. The CDR3 DNA reads TGTGCCAGCAGCTTAAATGGAGGACAGGGTGGCTACGCGCAGTACTTC. Residues: CASSLNGGQGGYAQYF.

The J gene is TRBJ2-5, the V gene TRBV10-3, with D possibly being TRBD1 (5 bases). Per the germline V gene, CDR1 is ENHRY and CDR2 is SYGVKD. The CDR3 is made up of 13 amino acids. V lost 6 bases and J lost 2, with 10 bases in between. The chain's CDR3 is CAISQQEQETQYF. CDR3 in DNA: TGTGCCATCAGCCAACAGGAACAAGAGACCCAGTACTTC.

This clonotype was picked up a small number of times. This chain uses TRBV2 with TRBJ2-5, with TRBD2 matching 11 bases. Germline loops: CDR1 SNHLY, CDR2 FYNNEI. CDR3 size: 15 residues. V shed 7 bases, J shed 3 bases, and the junction held 7 bases outside the gene matches. CDR3 sequence (DNA): TGTGCCAGCAACCTCGGGACTAGCGGTGAAGAGACCCAGTACTTC. Translated, it gives CASNLGTSGEETQYF. Full variable domain (outside the CDR3, taken from reference TRBV2 and TRBJ2-5): EPEVTQTPSHQVTQMGQEVILRCVPISNHLYFYWYRQILGQKVEFLVSFYNNEISEKSEIFDDQFSVERPDGSNFTLKIRSTKLEDSAMYFCASNLGTSGEETQYFGPGTRLLVL.

A few counts support this clonotype. V gene TRBV3-1 combines with J gene TRBJ1-1, with D unresolved. Trimming took off 7 bases at V and 0 bases at J, with 18 bases between the two ends. CDR3 length: 16 amino acids. Germline V gene sequence: CDR1 LGHDT, CDR2 YNNKEL (reference sequence). Here the CDR3 DNA reads TGTGCCAGCACCCCCAAGGGTACGGCAGTGAACACTGAAGCTTTCTTT. This translates into CASTPKGTAVNTEAFF.

The CDR3 protein is CSARAGYQETQYF. The CDR3 DNA sequence: TGCAGTGCTAGGGCGGGGTACCAAGAGACCCAGTACTTC. The V gene is TRBV20-1, the J gene TRBJ2-5, with a weak D call TRBD2 (6 bases). Germline CDR1 DFQATT, CDR2 SNEGSKA (reference sequence). The CDR3 extends over 13 amino acids. Trimming stripped 3 bases from V and 0 bases from J, with 8 bases between.

This clonotype occurred a few times. The chain uses TRBV14 and TRBJ1-3; 7 positions agree with TRBD1. Germline V gene lookup returns CDR1 SGHDN and CDR2 FVKESK. CDR3 length: 17 amino acids. V trimming: 4 bases; J trimming: 0 bases; junction bases outside the gene matches: 9. CDR3 loop: CASSRLGQLSSGNTIYF. CDR3 DNA: TGTGCCAGCAGCCGGTTGGGACAGCTTAGCTCTGGAAACACCATATATTTT.

This clonotype turned up a few times. This chain joins TRBV13 and TRBJ2-5; no definite D call. The CDR3 has 15 amino acids. From germline, CDR1 is PRHDT and CDR2 FYEKMQ (reference sequence). The V gene lost 5 bases and the J gene lost 2 bases, with 15 bases spanning the gap. CDR3 sequence (DNA): TGTGCCAGCAGCCCCCCCAGAGTACCTCAAGAGACCCAGTACTTC. It is translated as CASSPPRVPQETQYF. Supplemented by reference TRBV13 and TRBJ2-5, the full variable domain reads AAGVIQSPRHLIKEKRETATLKCYPIPRHDTVYWYQQGPGQDPQFLISFYEKMQSDKGSIPDRFSAQQFSDYHSELNMSSLELGDSALYFCASSPPRVPQETQYFGPGTRLLVL.

This clonotype was observed a few times. The rearrangement links TRBV5-5 to TRBJ1-5, with D maybe TRBD1 (6 bases). The CDR3 spans 15 residues. Trimming pared 0 bases from V and 11 bases from J, leaving 18 bases between. Germline V CDR1 and CDR2: SGHKS, YYEKEE (reference sequence). CDR3 bases: TGTGCCAGCAGCTTGGTCGGGTCAGGGGATGTGGCCCAGCATTTT. Its translation is CASSLVGSGDVAQHF.

This clonotype was seen more than once but under ten times. The J gene is TRBJ1-5, the V gene TRBV5-5; D is uncertain. V lost 4 bases to trimming and J lost 9 bases, with 20 bases between them. This CDR3 region has 15 residues. Germline values: CDR1 SGHKS, CDR2 YYEKEE (reference sequence). Written as DNA, the CDR3 is TGTGCCAGCAGCCTCGCCCCGGGAGGGTTTATGCCCCAGCATTTT. It yields the protein CASSLAPGGFMPQHF.

There are a few counts of this clonotype. The J gene is TRBJ1-2, the V gene TRBV7-9, with D possibly matching TRBD1 (6 bases). The CDR3 contains 17 residues. Trimming removed 4 bases from V and 0 bases from J, with 18 bases in between. Germline-derived CDR1 and CDR2 are SEHNR and FQNEAQ (reference sequence). In nucleotides, the CDR3 is TGTGCCAGCAGCTCTCTTTGGAGCAGGGGAACTAACTATGGCTACACCTTC. This sequence encodes CASSSLWSRGTNYGYTF.

This chain joins TRBV12-3 or TRBV12-4 and TRBJ2-7; 10 positions agree with TRBD1. The CDR3 is made up of 15 amino acids. The ends lost 9 bases at V and 2 bases at J; junction bases unmatched: 10. CDR3 amino acids: CASGQGGREPYEQYF. DNA of the CDR3: TGTGCCAGTGGACAGGGGGGACGAGAACCCTACGAGCAGTACTTC.

The chain is built from TRBV15 and TRBJ2-1; D may be TRBD1 (7 bases). CDR3 length: 17 residues. Germline-derived CDR1 and CDR2 are LNHNV and YYDKDF (reference sequence). V was trimmed by 0 bases and J by 5 bases, leaving 17 bases between them. The CDR3 sequence: CATSRDIAGRGDNEQFF. CDR3 nucleotide sequence: TGTGCCACCAGCAGAGATATCGCGGGCAGGGGGGACAATGAGCAGTTCTTC.

The chain joins TRBV7-2 to TRBJ2-3; either TRBD1 or TRBD2 may supply D (6 bases each). Deletions cut 3 bases from V and 10 bases from J, with 11 bases between. The CDR3 sequence is 12 residues long. From germline, CDR1 is SGHTA and CDR2 FQGNSA. The CDR3 protein is CASSLPRGAQYF. The CDR3 DNA follows: TGTGCCAGCAGCTTGCCTAGGGGGGCGCAGTATTTT.

In this sample, this clonotype turned up a few times. The genes are TRBV20-1 and TRBJ2-1; 8 bases line up with TRBD2. J was trimmed by 12 bases and V by 0 bases; bases with no gene match: 4. The CDR3 has 12 amino acids. From germline, CDR1 is DFQATT and CDR2 SNEGSKA (reference sequence). The CDR3 DNA sequence: TGCAGTGCTAGAGATCCCGGGAGGGGGCAGTTCTTC. Residues: CSARDPGRGQFF.

This clonotype was seen more than once but under ten times. CDR3 loop: CASSNLGEAQYF. The CDR3 DNA follows: TGTGCCAGCAGCAATCTTGGGGAGGCCCAGTACTTC. This chain connects TRBV7-9 to TRBJ2-5; possible D gene TRBD2, 6 bases. This CDR3 has 12 residues. CDR1 SEHNR and CDR2 FQNEAQ come from the germline V gene (reference sequence). V was pared by 5 bases and J by 9 bases, with 13 bases between.

V and J are TRBV4-3 and TRBJ2-1; D not resolved. The CDR3 totals 14 residues. Trimming pared 0 bases from V and 4 bases from J, leaving 7 bases between. Germline-derived CDR1 and CDR2 are LGHNA and YSLEER. DNA for the CDR3: TGCGCCAGCAGCCAAGAGATAACATACAATGAGCAGTTCTTC. Its protein is CASSQEITYNEQFF.

The chain links TRBV19 to TRBJ2-1, with TRBD2 matching over 7 bases. The CDR3 covers 15 residues. Germline-derived CDR1 and CDR2 are LNHDA and SQIVND (reference sequence). J was trimmed by 2 bases and V by 3 bases; bases with no gene match: 4. CDR3 residues: CASSIVAGPYNEQFF. As DNA, the CDR3 is TGTGCCAGTAGTATTGTAGCGGGCCCCTACAATGAGCAGTTCTTC.

This clonotype was seen ten or more times. The chain couples TRBV20-1 to TRBJ2-5; D call uncertain. Germline assignment: CDR1 DFQATT and CDR2 SNEGSKA (reference sequence). The CDR3 runs to 12 residues. Trimming shortened V by 0 bases and J by 4 bases, and 6 bases separated the two germline ends. The CDR3, as DNA: TGCAGTGCTAGAGATCTAGGAGAGACCCAGTACTTC. It translates to CSARDLGETQYF.